Reported below is one T cell receptor (beta chain). The source of the sample is a study of somatic mutations in cytotoxic T cells in rheumatoid arthritis. The germline V and J ends were trimmed by 6 bases and 8 bases, with 17 bases remaining between them. The germline CDR1 and CDR2 sequences are SNHLY and FYNNEI. The CDR3 runs 15 residues. The method was immunoSEQ multiplex PCR; TCRdb's version includes in-frame clones alone and lacks a portion of them. The sample includes about 3,800 clones, 60% to 80% of them seen just once. The receptor's source is an adult with rheumatoid arthritis. Sequencing used CD8+ T cells sorted from blood. The chain employs TRBV2 and TRBJ1-6; possibly TRBD1 for D (5 bases). CDR3 loop: CASRSGGGFYSPLHF. CDR3 DNA: TGTGCCAGCAGGTCCGGGGGGGGGTTCTATTCACCCCTCCACTTT.